Listed below are T cell receptor beta chains from one sample, sequenced in a study of cytomegalovirus exposure and HLA in healthy donors. Measured with immunoSEQ multiplex PCR; TCRdb has only the in-frame clones, and not every one. The repertoire holds about 120,000 clones, with roughly 9% as singletons. The sample consisted of PBMCs. The receptor source for this set is a man under 40 in good health and CMV-seronegative. Both conserved end residues are part of each CDR3. The D gene is left open where the match is weak. Clone size is shown for a subset of rows, as once, few, many or a class of expanded clone.

>TRBJ2-7|NA|TRBD1|TRBV5-6
CASSAGTGNYEQYF
TGTGCCAGCAGCGCGGGGACAGGGAACTACGAGCAGTACTTC
>TRBJ2-3|few|NA|TRBV7-2
CASRGQVDTQYF
TGTGCCAGCAGGGGGCAGGTAGATACGCAGTATTTT
>TRBJ2-1|few|NA|TRBV5-1
CASTTRPAGADNEQFF
TGCGCCAGCACCACGCGACCCGCGGGGGCTGACAATGAGCAGTTCTTC
>TRBJ2-7|few|NA|TRBV21-1
CASPLARESSYEQYF
TGTGCCAGCCCCCTTGCGAGGGAGAGCTCCTACGAGCAGTACTTC
>TRBJ2-5|NA|NA|TRBV25-1
CASSEGGTGLMQETQYF
TGTGCCAGCAGTGAAGGCGGAACTGGCCTAATGCAAGAGACCCAGTACTTC
>TRBJ1-4|few|TRBD1|TRBV25-1
CASSESGTVVANEKLFF
TGTGCCAGCAGTGAATCAGGGACAGTAGTGGCTAATGAAAAACTGTTTTTT
>TRBJ1-6|few|NA|TRBV10-3
CAIRDSHNSPLHF
TGTGCCATCAGAGACTCGCATAATTCACCCCTCCACTTT
>TRBJ2-3|NA|NA|TRBV6-5
CASSYRGVSTDTQYF
TGTGCCAGCAGTTACCGCGGGGTTAGCACAGATACGCAGTATTTT
>TRBJ2-7|few|NA|TRBV7-9
CASSREFYEQYF
TGTGCCAGCAGCCGAGAGTTCTACGAGCAGTACTTC
>TRBJ1-1|NA|TRBD1|TRBV5-1
CASSLEGAAFF
TGCGCCAGCAGCTTGGAGGGGGCAGCTTTCTTT
>TRBJ2-3|NA|NA|TRBV14
CASTLWGGTDTQYF
TGTGCCAGCACCCTTTGGGGGGGCACAGATACGCAGTATTTT
>TRBJ2-7|NA|NA|TRBV28
CASSLWGGSYEQYF
TGTGCCAGCAGTTTATGGGGGGGCTCCTACGAGCAGTACTTC
>TRBJ2-1|NA|TRBD1|TRBV5-1
CASSLTQGAYNEQFF
TGCGCCAGCAGCTTGACACAGGGGGCCTACAATGAGCAGTTCTTC
>TRBJ2-7|NA|NA|TRBV28
CASSLGAGGTYEQYF
TGTGCCAGCAGTTTAGGGGCAGGGGGGACCTACGAGCAGTACTTC
>TRBJ1-5|NA|NA|TRBV6-5
CASSKTRTGPQHF
TGTGCCAGCAGCAAAACTAGGACCGGGCCCCAGCATTTT
>TRBJ2-7|few|TRBD2|TRBV29-1
CSAQSGTTSYEQYF
TGCAGCGCCCAATCCGGGACTACATCCTACGAGCAGTACTTC
>TRBJ1-2|NA|NA|TRBV18
CASSPDTDYGYTF
TGTGCCAGCTCACCGGACACAGACTATGGCTACACCTTC
>TRBJ2-3|once|TRBD2|TRBV7-8
CASTTLPPPSGGGTDTQYF
TGTGCCAGCACAACCCTTCCCCCACCTAGCGGGGGGGGCACAGATACGCAGTATTTT
>TRBJ1-2|few|NA|TRBV19
CASSVHRVVDYGYTF
TGTGCCAGTAGTGTACACAGGGTAGTAGACTATGGCTACACCTTC
>TRBJ1-1|few|TRBD1|TRBV5-1
CASSTGQGVTEAFF
TGCGCCAGCAGCACGGGACAGGGGGTGACTGAAGCTTTCTTT
>TRBJ1-5|NA|NA|TRBV6-1
CASRRGNSNQPQHF
TGTGCCAGCCGTCGGGGGAATAGCAATCAGCCCCAGCATTTT
>TRBJ2-7|NA|TRBD1|TRBV5-4
CASSRDSYEQYF
TGTGCCAGCAGCAGGGACAGCTACGAGCAGTACTTC